This paragraph covers one TCR beta chain sequence. Its antigen is not known. This entry comes from a study of CD8+CD57+ T cells in acquired aplastic anemia. The overall study: Across the sorted CD4+ and CD8+ cells, DNA amounts averaged 3.2 ug.

Points from the study as a whole: Patients and controls shared about 27 CD8+ CDR3 sequences. CD8+ Simpson's diversity did not differ significantly between patients and controls.

The CDR3 is 12 amino acids. Germline assignment: CDR1 ENHRY and CDR2 SYGVKD. The V end lost 3 bases, the J end lost 5 bases, and 4 bases lay between the germline ends. Sequenced patients had shown CD8+CD57+ cell expansion by flow cytometry. All participating patients were living with severe acquired aplastic anemia. The use of genomic DNA as template underpinned the TCR beta VDJ and CDR3 profiling. TCRdb passed the reads through MiXCR, listing each CDR3 protein once. The sample includes under 350,000 distinct CDR3 sequences, 45% to 65% of them seen just once. Sequencing was done on a sample of sorted CD4+, CD8+, or CD8+CD57+ T cells (not recorded which) from PBMCs. The chain carries TRBV10-3 and TRBJ2-2; the D is unclear. The TCR was taken from a human donor with aplastic anemia. DNA for the CDR3: TGTGCCATCAGTGACGGTACCGGGGAGCTGTTTTTT. Its protein is CAISDGTGELFF.